This T cell receptor (beta chain) was captured by sequencing in a study of blood T cell repertoires in COVID-19. Study-level information: Samples representing acute and convalescent COVID-19 were sourced from the United States, Italy and Spain. The analysed material was cDNA or gDNA that came from T cells, B-cell-depleted T cells, or PBMCs.

This clone was counted once. V lost 1 base, J lost 4 bases, and 5 bases stayed unmatched. Germline CDR1 reads LGHDT; CDR2 reads YNNKEL (reference sequence). The CDR3 has 16 residues. The authors' processing: Reference gene primer amplification gave nucleated cell count estimates. Method: immunoSEQ multiplex PCR; TCRdb's copy keeps in-frame clones and lacks some. Clone size and the V and J calls come from that table; the DNA yielded D and trimming. The sample contains 300,000 to 450,000 clones, 81% of which appear only once. The rearrangement uses TRBV3-1 (or the pseudogene TRBV3-2) and TRBJ2-7; 12 bases are shared with TRBD2. The specimen was peripheral blood. The clonotype was recovered from a human donor with acute or convalescent COVID-19. The donor label of this sample is uncertain. The CDR3 DNA follows: TGTGCCAGCAGCCAAGGTCTAGCGGGGGGGCCTTACGAGCAGTACTTC. As protein: CASSQGLAGGPYEQYF.